This T cell receptor (beta chain) was sequenced for a study of response to subunit inactivated influenza vaccine. On this clonotype itself: Its antigen is not known.

TCRdb analysed the RT-PCR reads with MiXCR anew, one entry per CDR3 protein. The sample includes around 520,000 distinct CDR3 sequences, about 25% seen only once; the top ten take under 2.5%. Study-level points and caveats: The authors suggested that few new T cells are recruited per seasonal influenza vaccination.

CDR1 DFQATT and CDR2 SNEGSKA come from the germline V gene (reference sequence). This CDR3 contains 13 residues. V lost 5 bases and J lost 4, with 14 bases in between. The sample in question was CD4+ T cells sorted from PBMCs, obtained 4 to 6 days after vaccination. The V and J genes are TRBV20-1 and TRBJ1-1; unclear D gene. This TCR was sampled from a man over 45 who received an inactivated influenza vaccine. CDR3 region: CSAVQGPATEAFF. In DNA form, the CDR3 reads TGCAGTGCTGTTCAAGGACCGGCCACTGAAGCTTTCTTT.